This T cell receptor beta chain was documented in a study of CD4+ T cells in melanoma (dated by TCRdb to between 2022 and 2023). Looking at the study overall: Neoantigen-specific CD4+ T cells in human melanoma were investigated in the study. Broad study findings and their caveats: Neoantigen-specific CD4+ T cells were reported to be correlated with the function of CD8+ T cells, macrophages and B cells. Diverse differentiation states were reported to be shown by neoantigen-specific CD4+ T cells in melanoma.

Library prep was done by the immunoSEQ multiplex PCR assay. The table was pulled from immuneACCESS by TCRdb, which kept in-frame rearrangements only. Such tables lose some clones; where checked, under half of the loss comes from unresolved V genes, and the rest has no known cause. The sample data list under 20,000 clones, and approximately 83% of these were observed just once. The biggest ten clones account for around 5.1% of the sample. Donors were patients with melanoma. Notes on this clone: Its target antigen remains unknown. It has no much larger one-base neighbor in the sample; base qualities were not kept.

V is clipped by 4 bases and J by 6 bases, and the sequence between their germline boundaries is 18 bases long. CDR3 length: 16 amino acids, cysteine to phenylalanine. Only the CDR3 DNA stays, 48 bases, in frame from base 1. The germline V gene yields MGHRA for CDR1 and YSYEKL for CDR2. The TCR originated in a human donor with melanoma. The chain is encoded by TRBV4-1 joined to TRBJ2-2; 5 matching bases give a weak D call of TRBD2. Sequencing input: cells from a culture (not recorded whether cultured in vitro). The nucleotides read TGCGCCAGCAGCCCCCACGGGGTAACAGACGCCGGGGAGCTGTTTTTT. Its product reads: CASSPHGVTDAGELFF.